The present entry profiles one T cell receptor beta chain with its context. Its antigen is unknown. The CDR3 contains 14 residues. Germline V gene lookup returns CDR1 SGHRS and CDR2 YFSETQ. PCR employed 60 Vbeta and 13 Jbeta primers. Clones were read by immunoSEQ multiplex PCR, and TCRdb kept only the in-frame ones, dropping some. The sample table includes tens of thousands of clones. The entry originates in a study of cytomegalovirus exposure and HLA in healthy donors. Study-wide points: Later analysis suggested links between common viral pathogens and several top significant clusters. There were reportedly fewer N-insertions in an Asian-associated ancestry cluster than the approximately 670-donor mean, in a later analysis. Most TCR beta V segments were productive about 87% or about 30% of the time in an earlier analysis. Reported results showed that the classifier diagnosed cytomegalovirus status with high specificity and sensitivity.

The rearrangement uses TRBV5-1 and TRBJ1-1, with TRBD1 matching over 8 bases. The TCR originated in a man aged 25-40 years in good health and CMV-seropositive. Sequences were obtained from PBMCs. The CDR3 coding sequence is TGCGCGTCTAGGTGGGGACAGGTCTCCCCTGAAGCTTTCTTT. Translated, it gives CASRWGQVSPEAFF.